Below, 24 T cell receptor beta chains from the same sample are listed, as sequenced in a study of blood T cell repertoires in COVID-19. Using immunoSEQ multiplex PCR, the repertoire was profiled, and TCRdb retains in-frame clones only, with some absent. The top ten hold under 10% of the sample, which has approximately 210,000 clones, 84% seen once. The source material was peripheral blood. Receptors were obtained from an elderly woman with COVID-19, enrolled during active disease.

This rearrangement joins TRBV28 to TRBJ1-4, with TRBD1 matching 12 bases. With V trimmed by 6 bases and J by 6 bases, 5 bases remained unmatched. CDR1 is MDHEN, CDR2 SYDVKM, per germline. The CDR3 consists of 15 residues. The CDR3 loop is CASSGTGGVDEKLFF. The CDR3 DNA follows: TGTGCCAGCAGCGGGACAGGGGGCGTCGATGAAAAACTGTTTTTT.

V gene TRBV28 combines with J gene TRBJ1-1; TRBD1 might be the D (5 bases). The germline gives CDR1 MDHEN, CDR2 SYDVKM. V gave up 8 bases and J gave up 3 bases, with 10 bases separating them. The CDR3 extends over 12 amino acids. Here the CDR3 DNA reads TGTGCCAGCTACCCAGGGCACACTGAAGCTTTCTTT. Translated, it gives CASYPGHTEAFF.

This clone was found a few times. The CDR3 coding sequence is TGTGCCAGCAGCTTAATCCCAGGGGGGACTAATGAAAAACTGTTTTTT. Translation gives CASSLIPGGTNEKLFF. The chain joins TRBV11-2 to TRBJ1-4; 7 positions match TRBD1. Germline CDR1 reads SGHAT; CDR2 reads FQNNGV. CDR3 length: 16 amino acids. With 2 bases clipped from V and 2 bases from J, the junction kept 5 bases outside the gene matches.

The V and J genes are TRBV2 and TRBJ1-4; TRBD1 agrees at 10 bases. With 4 bases clipped from V and 5 bases from J, the junction kept 1 base outside the gene matches. From germline, CDR1 is SNHLY and CDR2 FYNNEI. The CDR3 totals 14 residues. The CDR3 DNA sequence: TGTGCCAGCAGTGGGGGACAGGGGAATGAAAAACTGTTTTTT. Protein product: CASSGGQGNEKLFF.

The chain joins TRBV28 to TRBJ1-1; D ambiguous. The CDR3 contains 16 residues. The germline V gene encodes CDR1 MDHEN and CDR2 SYDVKM. V lost 4 bases to trimming and J lost 2 bases, with 17 bases between them. The CDR3 DNA reads TGTGCCAGCAGTTATCCCCCCTTTCAGCGAAACACTGAAGCTTTCTTT. Its translation: CASSYPPFQRNTEAFF.

The chain is built from TRBV28 and TRBJ2-1; D unclear. The length of the CDR3 is 16 residues. Germline loops: CDR1 MDHEN, CDR2 SYDVKM. V lost 2 bases and J lost 0, with 11 bases in between. The CDR3 loop is CASSLKPVSSYNEQFF. CDR3 sequence (DNA): TGTGCCAGCAGTTTAAAACCCGTCAGCTCCTACAATGAGCAGTTCTTC.

This clone turned up a few times. This chain uses TRBV6-5 with TRBJ1-5; tentatively, D is TRBD1 (5 bases). With 0 bases removed from V and 6 bases from J, the gap between germline ends came to 12 bases. The CDR3 loop spans 15 amino acids. The germline V gene encodes CDR1 MNHEY and CDR2 SVGAGI. DNA for the CDR3: TGTGCCAGCAGTTACTCGGGGGGACTCGGTCAGCCCCAGCATTTT. It encodes CASSYSGGLGQPQHF.

J is TRBJ2-1 and V is TRBV11-2; weak D call: TRBD2 (6 bases). The V gene lost 0 bases and the J gene lost 13 bases, with 16 bases spanning the gap. This CDR3 is built from 14 residues. In germline, CDR1 is SGHAT, CDR2 FQNNGV. The CDR3 region is CASSLDRNSGGQFF. CDR3 nucleotides: TGTGCCAGCAGCTTAGATCGTAATAGCGGAGGACAGTTCTTC.

This clone was seen a few times. V usage is TRBV18 and J usage is TRBJ2-7, with a weak D call TRBD1 (5 bases). The CDR3 is made up of 15 amino acids. Per germline, CDR1 KGHSH and CDR2 LQKENI. The germline V and J ends were trimmed by 6 bases and 5 bases, with 20 bases remaining between them. The CDR3 DNA reads as TGTGCCAGCTCCCAAGCCGCAGGGCCTAACGACGAGCAGTACTTC. Its protein is CASSQAAGPNDEQYF.

The chain employs TRBV7-3 and TRBJ1-5; D remains unclear. CDR1 is SGHTA, CDR2 FQGTGA, per germline. Trimming pared 5 bases from V and 5 bases from J, leaving 19 bases between. The CDR3 totals 16 residues. The DNA of the CDR3 is TGTGCCAGCAGCCTAGAGTCGCGGGGTAGGTATCAGCCCCAGCATTTT. Translation: CASSLESRGRYQPQHF.

This chain connects TRBV9 to TRBJ2-2; 7 bases agree with TRBD1. CDR1 is SGDLS, CDR2 YYNGEE, per germline. This CDR3 comprises 16 residues. The ends lost 3 bases at V and 0 bases at J; junction bases unmatched: 5. The CDR3 protein is CASSATGNANTGELFF. CDR3 DNA sequence: TGTGCCAGCAGCGCGACAGGGAACGCGAACACCGGGGAGCTGTTTTTT.

The gene calls are TRBV6-6 and TRBJ1-5, with 10 bases identical to TRBD1. Germline CDR1 and CDR2: MNHNY and SVGAGI (reference sequence). After removal of 5 bases from V and 7 bases from J, the junction contained 8 bases not matched to a gene. This CDR3 contains 15 residues. The CDR3: CASSLTGGEGQPQHF. The CDR3 bases are TGTGCCAGCAGTCTGACAGGGGGCGAAGGACAGCCCCAGCATTTT.

The gene calls are TRBV5-6 and TRBJ2-1; TRBD2 agrees at 8 bases. With V trimmed by 0 bases and J by 0 bases, 5 bases remained unmatched. Germline assignment: CDR1 SGHDT and CDR2 YYEEEE. The CDR3 spans 17 residues. DNA for the CDR3: TGTGCCAGCAGCTTGGTGGCGGGGGGTAGCTCCTACAATGAGCAGTTCTTC. It yields the protein CASSLVAGGSSYNEQFF.

V is TRBV3-1 (or the pseudogene TRBV3-2) and J is TRBJ1-4; the D gene is possibly TRBD1 (5 bases). Germline CDR1 reads LGHDT; CDR2 reads YNNKEL (reference sequence). The CDR3 covers 15 residues. V was cut by 1 base and J by 8 bases, with 14 bases left in between. CDR3: CASSQASGGSEKLFF. CDR3 nucleotide sequence: TGTGCCAGCAGCCAAGCGAGTGGGGGGTCCGAAAAACTGTTTTTT.

The rearrangement links TRBV2 to TRBJ1-1, with D unclear. The V gene lost 9 bases and the J gene lost 11 bases, with 16 bases spanning the gap. CDR3 length equals 11 residues. Germline V CDR1 and CDR2: SNHLY, FYNNEI. DNA for the CDR3: TGTGCCAGTATAAAGGGAGGCTGGGCTTTCTTT. This sequence encodes CASIKGGWAFF.

The chain uses TRBV7-9 and TRBJ2-1, with D possibly being TRBD1 (5 bases). Trimming pared 4 bases from V and 9 bases from J, leaving 13 bases between. The CDR3 covers 13 residues. Per the germline V gene, CDR1 is SEHNR and CDR2 is FQNEAQ (reference sequence). CDR3 coding DNA: TGTGCCAGCAGCTACTTCCAGGGTGCTGAGCAGTTCTTC. Amino acid sequence: CASSYFQGAEQFF.

The chain is built from TRBV7-8 and TRBJ1-2; D unresolved. The germline V and J ends were trimmed by 7 bases and 7 bases, with 22 bases remaining between them. CDR1 is SGHVS and CDR2 is FQNEAQ in the germline V gene. The CDR3 totals 15 residues. In nucleotides, the CDR3 is TGTGCCAGCACCCTTCTCACAGCCGGATCTGGTGGCTACACCTTC. It specifies CASTLLTAGSGGYTF.

V gene TRBV25-1 combines with J gene TRBJ2-3; 8 bases map to TRBD2. Losses at the gene ends were 2 bases for V and 11 bases for J; bases not matched to a gene: 6. Germline V gene data show CDR1 as MGHDK and CDR2 as SYGVNS. The CDR3 contains 13 residues. The chain's CDR3 is CASSEERGLLQYF. CDR3 DNA: TGTGCCAGCAGTGAAGAGCGGGGGCTTTTGCAGTATTTT. Using reference TRBV25-1 and TRBJ2-3 for the parts outside the CDR3, the full variable domain is EADIYQTPRYLVIGTGKKITLECSQTMGHDKMYWYQQDPGMELHLIHYSYGVNSTEKGDLSSESTVSRIRTEHFPLTLESARPSHTSQYLCASSEERGLLQYFGPGTRLTVL.

The chain is built from TRBV5-8 and TRBJ2-3, with 10 bases fitting TRBD2. The V and J ends lost 2 bases and 4 bases, in that order; junction bases with no gene match: 1. Germline values: CDR1 SGHTS, CDR2 YDEGEE. The CDR3 is 14 amino acids. Here the CDR3 reads CASSFGLAADTQYF. As DNA, the CDR3 is TGTGCCAGCAGCTTCGGACTAGCGGCAGATACGCAGTATTTT.

The V gene is TRBV6-4, the J gene TRBJ2-2, with TRBD1 matching over 7 bases. V dropped 5 bases and J dropped 5; count of bases not matched to a gene: 2. The CDR3 is made up of 13 amino acids. Looked up from germline, CDR1 is MRHNA and CDR2 is SNTAGT. This CDR3 is CASSTQGTGELFF. For the CDR3, the DNA is TGTGCCAGCAGTACACAGGGGACCGGGGAGCTGTTTTTT.

The chain uses TRBV5-4 and TRBJ1-1; 10 bases map to TRBD1. The CDR3 consists of 15 residues. Germline V gene lookup returns CDR1 SGHNT and CDR2 YYREEE (reference sequence). J was trimmed by 4 bases and V by 5 bases; bases with no gene match: 8. CDR3: CASRDRGRLGTEAFF. CDR3 DNA sequence: TGTGCCAGCAGAGACAGGGGGCGATTAGGCACTGAAGCTTTCTTT.

The DNA of the CDR3 is TGCGCCAGCAGTGAGACTAGCGGGAGAGGGGAGACCCAGTACTTC. Translation gives CASSETSGRGETQYF. This sequence joins TRBV5-1 and TRBJ2-5; TRBD2 aligns across 12 bases. From germline, CDR1 is SGHRS and CDR2 YFSETQ. Trimming removed 5 bases from V and 5 bases from J; junction bases left unmatched: 7. This CDR3 comprises 15 residues. The variable domain in full, with the rest retrieved from reference TRBV5-1 and TRBJ2-5, is KAGVTQTPRYLIKTRGQQVTLSCSPISGHRSVSWYQQTPGQGLQFLFEYFSETQRNKGNFPGRFSGRQFSNSRSEMNVSTLELGDSALYLCASSETSGRGETQYFGPGTRLLVL.

The chain links TRBV5-1 to TRBJ1-2, with TRBD1 as a possible D gene (6 bases). The CDR3 covers 15 residues. V lost 1 base, J lost 8 bases, and 18 bases lay in between. Germline V gene sequence: CDR1 SGHRS, CDR2 YFSETQ. This CDR3 is CASSLQAGAATGYTF. The CDR3 nucleotides are TGCGCCAGCAGCTTGCAGGCAGGGGCGGCAACGGGCTACACCTTC.

The chain links TRBV11-2 to TRBJ2-3, with 9 bases aligning to TRBD1. Per the germline V gene, CDR1 is SGHAT and CDR2 is FQNNGV. This CDR3 has 14 amino acids. V shed 8 bases and J 7 bases; nucleotides not matched to a gene: 10. CDR3 nucleotides: TGTGCCAGCCGCCGGGAACAGGGGGCGAATACGCAGTATTTT. Amino acid sequence: CASRREQGANTQYF.